A selection of T cell receptor beta chains follows, all from one sample in a study of control samples from healthy donors and cancer patients. The data were produced by immunoSEQ multiplex PCR, yet TCRdb's version contains in-frame clones alone and is incomplete. This sample carries roughly 120,000 clones, just under 95% of them seen once, and the ten largest clones take about 3.6%. The sample taken for sequencing was blood. The source is a young man in good health. The CDR3 runs from the conserved cysteine through the conserved F or W. The D gene is left open where the match is weak. Clone size is stated in some rows and not others, as once, few, many or a class when expanded.

J: TRBJ2-5
V: TRBV5-1
size: NA
D: TRBD1
DNA: TGCGCCAGCAGCTCTGACAGGGGGCGGGAGACCCAGTACTTC
CDR3: CASSSDRGRETQYF

J: TRBJ1-1
V: TRBV7-8
size: once
D: NA
DNA: TGTGCCAGCAGTTCTTGGACAGCCCTGAACACTGAAGCTTTCTTT
CDR3: CASSSWTALNTEAFF

J: TRBJ2-5
V: TRBV5-1
size: NA
D: NA
DNA: TGCGCCAGCAGCTTCGACTATAGAGAGACCCAGTACTTC
CDR3: CASSFDYRETQYF

J: TRBJ2-3
V: TRBV6-2/TRBV6-3
size: NA
D: NA
DNA: TGTGCCAGCAGTTACTCGACCGGCACAGATACGCAGTATTTT
CDR3: CASSYSTGTDTQYF

J: TRBJ1-2
V: TRBV5-8
size: NA
D: TRBD1
DNA: TGTGCCAGCAGCTTGGGACCGACGACAGGGTATGGCTACACCTTC
CDR3: CASSLGPTTGYGYTF

J: TRBJ1-1
V: TRBV9
size: NA
D: NA
DNA: TGTGCCAGCAGCGTAGGGTTAAGCACTGAAGCTTTCTTT
CDR3: CASSVGLSTEAFF

J: TRBJ2-7
V: TRBV5-6
size: NA
D: TRBD1
DNA: TGTGCCAGCAGCGCTACCGGGACAGGGGGCCTCTACGAGCAGTACTTC
CDR3: CASSATGTGGLYEQYF

J: TRBJ2-5
V: TRBV6-2/TRBV6-3
size: NA
D: NA
DNA: TGTGCCAGCAGCCAGGGGGGCCAGACCCAGTACTTC
CDR3: CASSQGGQTQYF

J: TRBJ2-1
V: TRBV7-8
size: NA
D: TRBD2
DNA: TGTGCCAGCGTACACCTGGGGCTAGCGGGGGCCTACACCTACAATGAGCAGTTCTTC
CDR3: CASVHLGLAGAYTYNEQFF

J: TRBJ1-1
V: TRBV28
size: NA
D: TRBD1
DNA: TGTGCCAGCAGTCTAGGGACAGGACGGGGAGACACTGAAGCTTTCTTT
CDR3: CASSLGTGRGDTEAFF

J: TRBJ2-7
V: TRBV6-2/TRBV6-3
size: NA
D: NA
DNA: TGTGCCAGCAGTTACCGCCCCGGGACTGGAGCCTACGAGCAGTACTTC
CDR3: CASSYRPGTGAYEQYF

J: TRBJ1-1
V: TRBV19
size: NA
D: TRBD1
DNA: TGTGCCAGTAGTGTGGACAGGCGGGTCACTGAAGCTTTCTTT
CDR3: CASSVDRRVTEAFF

J: TRBJ2-1
V: TRBV7-2
size: NA
D: NA
DNA: TGTGCCAGCACGGACACCTACAATGAGCAGTTCTTC
CDR3: CASTDTYNEQFF

J: TRBJ2-1
V: TRBV4-1
size: NA
D: NA
DNA: TGCGCCAGCAGCCAAGATGGCGGTAATGAGCAGTTCTTC
CDR3: CASSQDGGNEQFF

J: TRBJ2-7
V: TRBV27
size: NA
D: TRBD1
DNA: TGTGCCAGCAAGGGACAGGGGTCCTACGAGCAGTACTTC
CDR3: CASKGQGSYEQYF

J: TRBJ2-5
V: TRBV7-9
size: NA
D: NA
DNA: TGTGCCAGCAGCTTTGGGTCGGGGGTTCAAGAGACCCAGTACTTC
CDR3: CASSFGSGVQETQYF